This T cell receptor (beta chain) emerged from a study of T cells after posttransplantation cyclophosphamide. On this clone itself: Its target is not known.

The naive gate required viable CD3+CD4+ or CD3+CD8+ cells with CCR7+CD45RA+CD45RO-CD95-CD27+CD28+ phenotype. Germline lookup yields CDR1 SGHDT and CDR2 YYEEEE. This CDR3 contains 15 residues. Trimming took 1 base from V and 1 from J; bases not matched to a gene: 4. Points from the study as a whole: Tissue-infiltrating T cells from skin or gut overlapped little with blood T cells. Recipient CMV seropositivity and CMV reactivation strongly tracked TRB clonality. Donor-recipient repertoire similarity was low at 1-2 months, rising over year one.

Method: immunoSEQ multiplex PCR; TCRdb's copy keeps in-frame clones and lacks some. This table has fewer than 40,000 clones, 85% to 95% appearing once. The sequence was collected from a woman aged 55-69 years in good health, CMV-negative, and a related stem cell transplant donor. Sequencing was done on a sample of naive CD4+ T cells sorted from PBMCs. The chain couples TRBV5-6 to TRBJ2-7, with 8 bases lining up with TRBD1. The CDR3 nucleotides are TGTGCCAGCAGCTTGCCGGGACAGGAGTCCTACGAGCAGTACTTC. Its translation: CASSLPGQESYEQYF.